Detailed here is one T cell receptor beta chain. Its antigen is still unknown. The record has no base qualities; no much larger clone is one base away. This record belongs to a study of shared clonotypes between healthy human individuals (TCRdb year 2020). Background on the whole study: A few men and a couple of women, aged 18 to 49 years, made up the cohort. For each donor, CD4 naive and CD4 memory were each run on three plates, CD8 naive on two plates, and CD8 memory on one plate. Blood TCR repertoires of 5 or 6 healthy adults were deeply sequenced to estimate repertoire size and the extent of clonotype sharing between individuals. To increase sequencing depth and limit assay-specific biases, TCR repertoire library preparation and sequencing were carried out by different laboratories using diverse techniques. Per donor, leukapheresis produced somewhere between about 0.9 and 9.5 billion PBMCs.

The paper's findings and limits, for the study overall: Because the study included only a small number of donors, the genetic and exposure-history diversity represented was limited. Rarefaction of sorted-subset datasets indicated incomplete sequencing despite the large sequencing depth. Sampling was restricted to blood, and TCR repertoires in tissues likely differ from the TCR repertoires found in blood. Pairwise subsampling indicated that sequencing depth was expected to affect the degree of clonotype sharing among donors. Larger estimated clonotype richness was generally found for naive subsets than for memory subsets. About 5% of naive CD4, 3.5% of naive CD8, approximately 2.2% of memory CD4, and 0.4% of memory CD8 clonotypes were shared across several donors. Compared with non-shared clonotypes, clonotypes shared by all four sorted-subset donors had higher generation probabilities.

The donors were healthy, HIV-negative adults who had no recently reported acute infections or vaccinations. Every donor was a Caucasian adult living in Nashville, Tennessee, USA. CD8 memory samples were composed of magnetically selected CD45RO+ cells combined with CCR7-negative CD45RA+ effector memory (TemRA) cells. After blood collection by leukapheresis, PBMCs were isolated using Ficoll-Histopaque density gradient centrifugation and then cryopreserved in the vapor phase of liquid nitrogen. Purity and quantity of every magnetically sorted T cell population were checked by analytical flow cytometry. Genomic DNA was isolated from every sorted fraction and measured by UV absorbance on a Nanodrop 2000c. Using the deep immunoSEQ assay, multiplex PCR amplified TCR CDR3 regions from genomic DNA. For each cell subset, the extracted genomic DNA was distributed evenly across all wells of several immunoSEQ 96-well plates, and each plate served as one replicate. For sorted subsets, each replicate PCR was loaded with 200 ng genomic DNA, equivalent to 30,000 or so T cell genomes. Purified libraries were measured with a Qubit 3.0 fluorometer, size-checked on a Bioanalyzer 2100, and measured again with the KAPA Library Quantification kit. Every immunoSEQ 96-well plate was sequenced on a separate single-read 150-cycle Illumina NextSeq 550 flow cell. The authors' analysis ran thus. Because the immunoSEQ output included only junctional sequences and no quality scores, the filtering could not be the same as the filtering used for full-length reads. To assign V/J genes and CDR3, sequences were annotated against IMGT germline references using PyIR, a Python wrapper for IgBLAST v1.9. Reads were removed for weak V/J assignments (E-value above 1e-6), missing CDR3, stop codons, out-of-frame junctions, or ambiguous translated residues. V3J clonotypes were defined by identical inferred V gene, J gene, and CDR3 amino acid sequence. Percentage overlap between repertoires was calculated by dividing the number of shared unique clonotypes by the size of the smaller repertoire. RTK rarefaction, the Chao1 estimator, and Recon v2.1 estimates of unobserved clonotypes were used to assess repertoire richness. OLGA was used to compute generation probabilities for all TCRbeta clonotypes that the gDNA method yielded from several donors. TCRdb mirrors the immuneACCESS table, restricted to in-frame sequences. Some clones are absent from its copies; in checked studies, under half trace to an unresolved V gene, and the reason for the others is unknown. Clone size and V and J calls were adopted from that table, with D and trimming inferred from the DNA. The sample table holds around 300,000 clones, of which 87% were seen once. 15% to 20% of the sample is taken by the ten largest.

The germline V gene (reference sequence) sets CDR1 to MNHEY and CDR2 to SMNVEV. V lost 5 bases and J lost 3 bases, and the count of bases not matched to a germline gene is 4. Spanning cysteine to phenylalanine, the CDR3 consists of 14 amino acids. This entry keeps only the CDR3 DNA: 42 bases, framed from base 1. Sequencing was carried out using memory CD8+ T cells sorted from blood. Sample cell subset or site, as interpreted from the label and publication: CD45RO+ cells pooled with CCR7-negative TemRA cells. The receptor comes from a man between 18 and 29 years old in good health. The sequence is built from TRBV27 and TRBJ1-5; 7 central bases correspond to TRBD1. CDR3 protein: CASSAGQFNQPQHF. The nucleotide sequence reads TGTGCCAGCAGTGCGGGACAGTTCAATCAGCCCCAGCATTTT.